Listed below are T cell receptor beta chains from one sample, sequenced in a study of OX40 agonist ivuxolimab in advanced cancers. The assay was immunoSEQ multiplex PCR, and TCRdb's table has in-frame clones only and misses some. The data contain 74,000 or so clones, about 90% of them singletons. Sequenced here: CD4+ or CD8+ T cells sorted from blood, sampled in a trial of the OX40 agonist ivuxolimab. These receptors originate from an adult with an advanced solid tumor such as melanoma, head and neck, liver or kidney cancer. CDR3s include the opening cysteine and the closing phenylalanine or tryptophan. Each record gives: D gene, V gene, J gene, clone size, CDR3 protein, CDR3 DNA. A D gene is named only where the DNA matches it firmly. Clone sizes are given selectively: once, few, many, or a class where the clone is expanded.

D: -; V: TRBV19; J: TRBJ1-1; size: -; CDR3: CASGGGSWRNTEAFF; DNA: TGTGCCAGTGGCGGGGGATCTTGGAGGAACACTGAAGCTTTCTTT
D: -; V: TRBV2; J: TRBJ1-1; size: -; CDR3: CASSEAGPPGTEAFF; DNA: TGTGCCAGCAGTGAGGCGGGCCCGCCGGGAACTGAAGCTTTCTTT
D: -; V: TRBV7-9; J: TRBJ1-1; size: -; CDR3: CASSTEGGWVANTEAFF; DNA: TGTGCCAGCAGCACAGAGGGGGGCTGGGTCGCGAACACTGAAGCTTTCTTT
D: -; V: TRBV7-2; J: TRBJ2-3; size: -; CDR3: CASSPGLVHTDTQYF; DNA: TGTGCCAGCAGCCCAGGATTAGTCCACACAGATACGCAGTATTTT
D: -; V: TRBV15; J: TRBJ1-2; size: -; CDR3: CATSRDHQGNGYTF; DNA: TGTGCCACCAGCAGAGACCATCAGGGGAATGGCTACACCTTC
D: -; V: TRBV10-2; J: TRBJ2-1; size: -; CDR3: CASSDPEPDNEQFF; DNA: TGCGCCAGCAGTGACCCCGAGCCAGACAATGAGCAGTTCTTC
D: TRBD1; V: TRBV5-1; J: TRBJ2-1; size: -; CDR3: CASSPGTGDHNEQFF; DNA: TGCGCCAGCAGCCCCGGGACAGGGGACCACAATGAGCAGTTCTTC
D: TRBD1; V: TRBV6-4; J: TRBJ1-2; size: -; CDR3: CASSRTGDYGYTF; DNA: TGTGCCAGCAGCCGGACAGGGGATTATGGCTACACCTTC
D: TRBD2; V: TRBV5-1; J: TRBJ2-7; size: -; CDR3: CASSPAGSGVSYEQYF; DNA: TGCGCCAGCAGCCCAGCGGGGAGTGGTGTGAGCTACGAGCAGTACTTC
D: -; V: TRBV5-5; J: TRBJ2-1; size: -; CDR3: CASSLYGEWNEQFF; DNA: TGTGCCAGCAGCTTGTACGGGGAGTGGAATGAGCAGTTCTTC
D: -; V: TRBV28; J: TRBJ1-4; size: few; CDR3: CASRDRIWRRGSEKLFF; DNA: TGTGCCAGCAGGGACCGCATTTGGAGGCGGGGGAGTGAAAAACTGTTTTTT
D: -; V: TRBV6-5; J: TRBJ2-7; size: -; CDR3: CASSRPGAAEQYF; DNA: TGTGCCAGCAGTCGGCCGGGGGCGGCCGAGCAGTACTTC
D: -; V: TRBV29-1; J: TRBJ2-7; size: -; CDR3: CSVVGGYEQYF; DNA: TGCAGCGTTGTGGGCGGCTACGAGCAGTACTTC
D: -; V: TRBV6-4; J: TRBJ2-3; size: -; CDR3: CASSRGSTDTQYF; DNA: TGTGCCAGCAGCCGAGGGAGCACAGATACGCAGTATTTT
D: -; V: TRBV11-2; J: TRBJ2-7; size: -; CDR3: CASSLSLGEQYF; DNA: TGTGCCAGCAGCCTATCCCTCGGAGAGCAGTACTTC